This record looks at one TCR beta chain sequence and its context. This clonotype was counted between two and nine times. Its antigen is still unknown. No much larger clonotype is one base removed from it; base qualities were not supplied. Read against the paper, the sample's time point label means: newly diagnosed GD, antithyroid drugs for less than 3 months. RNA was extracted from PBMCs in TRIzol for both TCR sequencing and RNA sequencing. Graves' disease was diagnosed according to American Thyroid Association guidelines. Patients for the study were recruited at an endocrinology department in Xi'an, China. Each patient gave approximately 8.8 milliliters of peripheral blood, collected in an EDTA anticoagulant tube. Ficoll Paque Plus density gradient separation was used to isolate PBMCs, and no further T cell sorting was performed. An Agilent 2100 Bioanalyzer and agarose gel were used to check RNA quality, while a NanoDrop 2000 measured RNA concentration.

As encoded in the germline V gene, CDR1 is SGHTA while CDR2 is FQGTGA. V was cut back by 5 bases and J by 2 bases, leaving a gap of 21 bases between them. The CDR3 spans 17 residues, from the cysteine through the phenylalanine. The retained sequence is limited to the CDR3, 51 bases, with the frame set at the first base. This sample was taken from a study of regulatory T cells in long-lasting Graves disease (dated by TCRdb to the early 2020s). Some background on the complete study: Antithyroid drugs had been taken for less than 3 months by newly diagnosed Graves' disease patients. A total of some 33 samples were covered by TCR sequencing, comprising around 13 persistent and some 20 newly diagnosed Graves' disease patients. The study took place in China and was registered as a clinical trial. Peripheral blood TCR sequencing and RNA sequencing compared persistent Graves' disease patients with newly diagnosed Graves' disease patients.

Libraries were constructed by multiplex PCR. The run used an Illumina HiSeq 4000. TCR beta libraries were built with iRepertoire HTBI primers and Arm-PCR amplification of CDR3 regions. PCR products were gel purified before sequencing. The authors' pipeline ran thus. A total of fewer than 70 TRBV and 14 TRBJ segments were identified across samples and were used for gene usage analysis of CDR3 amino acid clonotypes. COPE and FqMerger were used to merge the filtered high-quality paired reads into contigs. BLAST was used to align contigs to IMGT TRBV, TRBD and TRBJ reference genes, and CDR3 was defined according to IMGT. Highly expanded clones were defined as clonotypes with a frequency above 0.1%. Shannon entropy was used to measure repertoire diversity, and the Gini coefficient was used to measure V-J evenness. Public clonotypes were defined as clonotypes shared by more than one individual. TCRdb reanalyzed the raw reads on its own, using fastp at Q25 for trimming and MiXCR for clone calling, and kept in-frame beta chains. Every entry covers one CDR3 protein and lists the most common genes and DNA from its rows. In this record, the V and J calls reflect TCRdb's handling and not the investigators' own analysis. Recorded for this sample are 300,000 to 450,000 distinct CDR3 sequences; around 16% of them occurred a single time. The ten largest clones represent approximately 22% of the sample.

The paper as a whole reports these results and caveats: Persistent disease showed preferential use of TRBV28, TRBJ1-2 and TRBJ2-5, whereas newly diagnosed disease favored TRBV20-1 and TRBJ2-1. The authors noted that the small sample size was a limitation that may lower accuracy. Only the TCR beta chain was sequenced and analyzed. Compared with newly diagnosed patients, persistent Graves' disease patients had lower TCR Shannon entropy and fewer highly expanded clones, which suggests clonal expansion. Because the primary lesion, thyroid tissue, could not be accessed, the study looked at peripheral blood alone. More public clonotypes were shared among persistent patients (more than 2,500) than among newly diagnosed patients (just under 1,000).

This TCR was recovered from a female donor with Graves disease. The source material was peripheral blood mononuclear cells (PBMCs), sampled at new diagnosis, from a patient treated with antithyroid drugs. Recombination joined TRBV7-3 with TRBJ1-1, with a tentative D gene TRBD1 over 6 matching bases. The CDR3 region has the sequence CASSPEPPQGPNTEAFF. The DNA is as follows: TGTGCCAGCAGCCCCGAACCCCCCCAGGGGCCCAACACTGAAGCTTTCTTT.